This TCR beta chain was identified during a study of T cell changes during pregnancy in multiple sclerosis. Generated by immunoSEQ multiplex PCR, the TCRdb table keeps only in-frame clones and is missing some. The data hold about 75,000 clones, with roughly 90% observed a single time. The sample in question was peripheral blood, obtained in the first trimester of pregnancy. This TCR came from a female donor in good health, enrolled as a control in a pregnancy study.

The CDR3 DNA sequence: TGTGCCAGCAGCCTATCTAATGACGGGGGGCGGGGGGAGCTGTTTTTT. Its translation is CASSLSNDGGRGELFF. V gene TRBV7-8 combines with J gene TRBJ2-2; TRBD2 is a possible D gene (7 bases). Trimming removed 5 bases from V and 8 bases from J, with 21 bases in between. Germline lookup yields CDR1 SGHVS and CDR2 FQNEAQ. The CDR3 is 16 residues long.